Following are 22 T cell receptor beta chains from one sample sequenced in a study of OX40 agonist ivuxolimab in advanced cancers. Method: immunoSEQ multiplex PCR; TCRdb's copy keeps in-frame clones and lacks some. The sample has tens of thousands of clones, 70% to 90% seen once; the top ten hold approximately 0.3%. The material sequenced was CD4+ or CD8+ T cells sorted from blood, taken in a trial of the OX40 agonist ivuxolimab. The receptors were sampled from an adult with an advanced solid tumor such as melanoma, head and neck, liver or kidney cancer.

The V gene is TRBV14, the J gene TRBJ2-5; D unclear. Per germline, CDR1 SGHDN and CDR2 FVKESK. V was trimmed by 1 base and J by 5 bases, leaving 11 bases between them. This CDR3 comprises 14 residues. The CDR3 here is CASSQAIVGETQYF. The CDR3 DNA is TGTGCCAGCAGCCAAGCCATCGTTGGCGAGACCCAGTACTTC.

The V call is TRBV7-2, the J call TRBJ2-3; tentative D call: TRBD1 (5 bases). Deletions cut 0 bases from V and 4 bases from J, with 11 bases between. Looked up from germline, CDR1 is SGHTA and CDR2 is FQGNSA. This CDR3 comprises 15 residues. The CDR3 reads CASSLAAGPADTQYF. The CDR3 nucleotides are TGTGCCAGCAGCTTAGCGGCAGGGCCGGCAGATACGCAGTATTTT.

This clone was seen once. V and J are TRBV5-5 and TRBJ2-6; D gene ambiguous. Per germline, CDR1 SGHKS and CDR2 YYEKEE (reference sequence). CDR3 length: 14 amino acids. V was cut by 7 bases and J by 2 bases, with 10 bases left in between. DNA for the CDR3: TGTGCCAGCCGTCAGACGACTGGGGCCAACGTCCTGACTTTC. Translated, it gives CASRQTTGANVLTF. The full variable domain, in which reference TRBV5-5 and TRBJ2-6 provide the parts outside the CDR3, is DAGVTQSPTHLIKTRGQQVTLRCSPISGHKSVSWYQQVLGQGPQFIFQYYEKEERGRGNFPDRFSARQFPNYSSELNVNALLLGDSALYLCASRQTTGANVLTFGAGSRLTVL.

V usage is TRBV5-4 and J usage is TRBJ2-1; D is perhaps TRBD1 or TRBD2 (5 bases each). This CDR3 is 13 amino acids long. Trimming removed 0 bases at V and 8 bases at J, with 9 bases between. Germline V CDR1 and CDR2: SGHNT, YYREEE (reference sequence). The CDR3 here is CASSLVGRHEQFF. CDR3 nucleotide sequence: TGTGCCAGCAGCTTGGTGGGACGCCATGAGCAGTTCTTC.

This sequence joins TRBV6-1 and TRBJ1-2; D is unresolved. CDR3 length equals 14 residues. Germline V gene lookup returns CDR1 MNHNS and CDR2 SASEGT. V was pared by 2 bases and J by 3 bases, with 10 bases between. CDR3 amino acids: CASSEPVMHYGYTF. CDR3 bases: TGTGCCAGCAGTGAACCTGTAATGCACTATGGCTACACCTTC.

This chain's CDR3 is CASSGVGTYEQYF. CDR3 in DNA: TGTGCCAGCAGTGGAGTCGGAACCTACGAGCAGTACTTC. This chain uses TRBV2 with TRBJ2-7; D is uncertain. The CDR3 contains 13 residues. Germline-derived CDR1 and CDR2 are SNHLY and FYNNEI. V was shortened by 4 bases and J by 2 bases, with 9 bases between the two germline ends. Variable domain in full (rest from reference TRBV2 and TRBJ2-7): EPEVTQTPSHQVTQMGQEVILRCVPISNHLYFYWYRQILGQKVEFLVSFYNNEISEKSEIFDDQFSVERPDGSNFTLKIRSTKLEDSAMYFCASSGVGTYEQYFGPGTRLTVT.

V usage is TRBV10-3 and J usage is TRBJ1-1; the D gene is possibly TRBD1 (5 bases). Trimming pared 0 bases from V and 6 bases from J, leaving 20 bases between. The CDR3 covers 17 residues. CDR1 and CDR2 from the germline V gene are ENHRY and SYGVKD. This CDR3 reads CAISESWTFSQVSEAFF. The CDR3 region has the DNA TGTGCCATCAGTGAGTCCTGGACATTCTCCCAGGTCTCTGAAGCTTTCTTT.

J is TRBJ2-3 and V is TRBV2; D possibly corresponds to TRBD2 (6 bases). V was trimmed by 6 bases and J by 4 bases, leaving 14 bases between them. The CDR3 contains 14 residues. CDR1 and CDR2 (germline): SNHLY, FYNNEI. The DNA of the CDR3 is TGTGCCAGCAGGAAGGAGGGGTTGGCAGATACGCAGTATTTT. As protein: CASRKEGLADTQYF.

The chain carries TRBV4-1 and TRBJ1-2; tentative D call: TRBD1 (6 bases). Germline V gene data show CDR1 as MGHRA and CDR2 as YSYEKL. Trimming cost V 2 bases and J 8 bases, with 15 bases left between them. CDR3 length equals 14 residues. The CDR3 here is CASSQPTTGLGYTF. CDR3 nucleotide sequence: TGCGCCAGCAGCCAACCCACCACAGGGTTAGGCTACACCTTC.

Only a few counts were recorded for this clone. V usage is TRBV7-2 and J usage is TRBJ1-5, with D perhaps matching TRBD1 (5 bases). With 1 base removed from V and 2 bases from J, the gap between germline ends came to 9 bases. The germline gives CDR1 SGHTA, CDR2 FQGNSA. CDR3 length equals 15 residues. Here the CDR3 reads CASSLVVGGNQPQHF. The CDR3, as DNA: TGTGCCAGCAGCTTAGTGGTAGGGGGCAATCAGCCCCAGCATTTT.

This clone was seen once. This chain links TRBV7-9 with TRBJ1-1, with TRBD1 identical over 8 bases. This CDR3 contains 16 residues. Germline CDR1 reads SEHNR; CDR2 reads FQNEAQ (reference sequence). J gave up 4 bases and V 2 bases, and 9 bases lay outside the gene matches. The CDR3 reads CASSLRGQGVGTEAFF. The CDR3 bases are TGTGCCAGCAGCTTACGAGGACAGGGAGTAGGCACTGAAGCTTTCTTT.

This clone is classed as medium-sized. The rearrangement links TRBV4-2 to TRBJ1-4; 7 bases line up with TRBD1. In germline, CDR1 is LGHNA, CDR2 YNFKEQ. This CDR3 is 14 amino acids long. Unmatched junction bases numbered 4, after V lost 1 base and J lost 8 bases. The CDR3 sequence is CASSQVGTAEKLFF. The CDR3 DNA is TGTGCCAGCAGCCAAGTCGGGACAGCCGAAAAACTGTTTTTT.

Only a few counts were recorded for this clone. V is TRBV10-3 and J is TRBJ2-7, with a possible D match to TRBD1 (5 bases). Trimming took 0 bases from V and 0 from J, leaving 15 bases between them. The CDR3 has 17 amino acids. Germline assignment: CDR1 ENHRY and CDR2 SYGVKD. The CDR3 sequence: CAISESTQGSSSYEQYF. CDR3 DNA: TGTGCCATCAGTGAGTCGACTCAGGGTTCAAGCTCCTACGAGCAGTACTTC.

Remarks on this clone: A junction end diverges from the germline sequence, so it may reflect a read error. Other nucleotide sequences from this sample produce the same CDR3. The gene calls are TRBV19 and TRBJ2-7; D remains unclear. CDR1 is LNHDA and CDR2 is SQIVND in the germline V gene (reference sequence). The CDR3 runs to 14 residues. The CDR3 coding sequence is TGCGCCAGTAAGGACCAGAGCCGCCCCTACGAGCAGTACTTC. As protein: CASKDQSRPYEQYF.

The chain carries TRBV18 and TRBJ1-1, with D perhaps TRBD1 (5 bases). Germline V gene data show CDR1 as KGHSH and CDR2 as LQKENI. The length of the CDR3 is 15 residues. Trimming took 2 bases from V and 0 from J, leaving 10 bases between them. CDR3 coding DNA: TGTGCCAGCTCACCAGCACAGGAGATGAACACTGAAGCTTTCTTT. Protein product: CASSPAQEMNTEAFF.

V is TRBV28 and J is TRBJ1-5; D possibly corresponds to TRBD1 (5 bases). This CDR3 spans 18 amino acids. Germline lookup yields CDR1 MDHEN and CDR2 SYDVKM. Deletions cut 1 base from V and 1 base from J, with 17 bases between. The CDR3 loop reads CASSLSQQGRASNQPQHF. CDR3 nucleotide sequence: TGTGCCAGCAGTTTATCTCAGCAGGGCAGAGCGAGCAATCAGCCCCAGCATTTT.

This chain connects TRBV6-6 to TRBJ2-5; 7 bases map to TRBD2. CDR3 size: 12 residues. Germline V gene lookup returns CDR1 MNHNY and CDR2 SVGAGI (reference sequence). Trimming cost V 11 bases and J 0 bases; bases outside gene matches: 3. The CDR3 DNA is TGTGCCGCGGGGGAGTACCAAGAGACCCAGTACTTC. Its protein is CAAGEYQETQYF.

The DNA of the CDR3 is TGTGCCAGCAGCTTGGGGACAGGGAACTATGGCTACACCTTC. Protein sequence: CASSLGTGNYGYTF. The rearrangement joins TRBV5-4 to TRBJ1-2; 8 bases are shared with TRBD1. Trimming removed 0 bases from V and 2 bases from J; junction bases left unmatched: 0. Germline V CDR1 and CDR2: SGHNT, YYREEE (reference sequence). CDR3 length: 14 amino acids.

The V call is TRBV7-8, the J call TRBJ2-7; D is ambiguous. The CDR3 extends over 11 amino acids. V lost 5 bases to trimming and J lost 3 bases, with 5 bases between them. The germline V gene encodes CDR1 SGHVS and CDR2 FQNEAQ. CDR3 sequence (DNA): TGTGCCAGCAGCGCCCACTACGAGCAGTACTTC. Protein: CASSAHYEQYF.

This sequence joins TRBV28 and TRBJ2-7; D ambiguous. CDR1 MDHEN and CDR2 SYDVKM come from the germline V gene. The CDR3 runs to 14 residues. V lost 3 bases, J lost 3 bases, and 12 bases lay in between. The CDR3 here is CASSFSFQGYEQYF. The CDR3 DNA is TGTGCCAGCAGTTTTAGTTTCCAAGGCTACGAGCAGTACTTC.

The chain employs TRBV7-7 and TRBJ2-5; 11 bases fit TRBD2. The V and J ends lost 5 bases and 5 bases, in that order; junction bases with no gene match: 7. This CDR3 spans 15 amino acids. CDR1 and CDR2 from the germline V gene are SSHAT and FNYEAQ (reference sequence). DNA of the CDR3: TGTGCCAGCAGCCCAACTAGCGGGAGTCCGGAGACCCAGTACTTC. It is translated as CASSPTSGSPETQYF.

The CDR3 DNA is TGTGCCAGCAGGCCGCAGGTCGAGCCCCAGCATTTT. Amino acid sequence: CASRPQVEPQHF. This chain links TRBV28 with TRBJ1-5; no definite D call. Between the trimmed V and J ends, which lost 6 bases and 8 bases, there was a span of 11 bases. CDR1 is MDHEN, CDR2 SYDVKM, per germline. This CDR3 spans 12 amino acids.